What follows describes a single TCR beta chain. Its antigen is currently unknown. This sample was taken from a study of PD-1 blockade in mismatch repair-deficient tumors. Overall study: Patients had around 11 mismatch repair-deficient cancer types, all previously treated and progressing.

The CDR3 extends over 17 amino acids. V dropped 3 bases and J dropped 4 bases, with 19 bases sitting between them. Germline CDR1 and CDR2: SEHNR and FQNEAQ (reference sequence). TCRs were sequenced from a few patients responding to pembrolizumab. Study-wide findings and caveats: Tumor-resident clones, often undetectable pretreatment in blood, expanded then contracted after pembrolizumab.

The assay was immunoSEQ multiplex PCR, and TCRdb's table has in-frame clones only and misses some. Seen here are more than 50,000 clones, about 91% observed once, and the top ten hold approximately 14%. The source is an adult with mismatch repair-deficient cancer. The sample in question was peripheral blood, obtained 52 weeks after starting pembrolizumab. V is TRBV7-9 and J is TRBJ1-3; D perhaps matches TRBD1 (5 bases). The CDR3 region is CASSFVIAGRMGNTIYF. In nucleotides, the CDR3 is TGTGCCAGCAGCTTTGTGATAGCAGGGCGGATGGGAAACACCATATATTTT.